One sample yielded the 25 T cell receptor beta chains listed below, sequenced in a study of OX40 agonist ivuxolimab in advanced cancers. Clones were sequenced by immunoSEQ multiplex PCR, and TCRdb holds only the in-frame ones, with some missing. The sample includes over 85,000 clones, about 92% of them seen just once. The sequenced sample was CD4+ or CD8+ T cells sorted from blood, obtained in a trial of the OX40 agonist ivuxolimab. These receptors were taken from an adult with an advanced solid tumor such as melanoma, head and neck, liver or kidney cancer.

V and J are TRBV14 and TRBJ2-2, with unresolved D. V was pared by 0 bases and J by 0 bases, with 11 bases between. Germline V gene data show CDR1 as SGHDN and CDR2 as FVKESK. The CDR3 loop spans 17 amino acids. The CDR3 sequence is CASSQESWQTNTGELFF. In DNA, the CDR3 is TGTGCCAGCAGCCAAGAAAGTTGGCAGACGAACACCGGGGAGCTGTTTTTT.

This chain links TRBV7-9 with TRBJ2-3; D ambiguous. The V end was cut by 1 base, the J end by 0 bases, with 2 bases between. Germline assignment: CDR1 SEHNR and CDR2 FQNEAQ (reference sequence). The CDR3 contains 13 residues. The CDR3 nucleotides are TGTGCCAGCAGCTTAGGCAGCACAGATACGCAGTATTTT. Translation: CASSLGSTDTQYF.

V usage is TRBV28 and J usage is TRBJ2-7; D may be TRBD2 (6 bases). V was cut by 6 bases and J by 3 bases, with 18 bases left in between. Germline V lookup: CDR1 MDHEN, CDR2 SYDVKM. The length of the CDR3 is 15 residues. The DNA for the CDR3 is TGTGCCAGCAGCGTCGGACTACTTCGGGGCTACGAGCAGTACTTC. Its protein product is CASSVGLLRGYEQYF.

The rearrangement joins TRBV28 to TRBJ2-2; possibly TRBD1 or TRBD2 for D (5 bases each). The CDR3 has 13 amino acids. The V gene's germline CDR1 is MDHEN and CDR2 SYDVKM. V was clipped by 10 bases and J by 1 base, with 10 bases between them. Here the CDR3 DNA reads TGTGCCACCGGGACGAGGAACACCGGGGAGCTGTTTTTT. It translates to CATGTRNTGELFF.

CDR3 amino acids: CASSQGANTEAFF. CDR3 sequence (DNA): TGTGCCAGCAGCCAAGGCGCGAACACTGAAGCTTTCTTT. This chain joins TRBV7-3 and TRBJ1-1; D ambiguous. CDR3 length: 13 residues. The germline V and J ends were trimmed by 5 bases and 1 base, with 8 bases remaining between them. Germline V CDR1 and CDR2: SGHTA, FQGTGA.

The chain links TRBV7-8 to TRBJ1-1, with D perhaps TRBD1 (5 bases). CDR1 and CDR2 from the germline V gene are SGHVS and FQNEAQ. The CDR3 has 12 residues. Trimming cost V 5 bases and J 9 bases, with 13 bases left between them. CDR3 loop: CASSLNRDQAFF. CDR3 in DNA: TGTGCCAGCAGCCTTAACCGGGACCAAGCTTTCTTT.

As DNA, the CDR3 is TGTGCCAGCAGTTTGTTTCTGGGACAGGGCGAAAGGGCTTTCTTT. It encodes CASSLFLGQGERAFF. The rearrangement joins TRBV28 to TRBJ1-1; 9 bases agree with TRBD1. From germline, CDR1 is MDHEN and CDR2 SYDVKM. The CDR3 totals 15 residues. Trimming at V came to 3 bases and at J to 11 bases, leaving 13 bases not matched to a gene. Filled out from reference TRBV28 and TRBJ1-1, the complete variable domain reads DVKVTQSSRYLVKRTGEKVFLECVQDMDHENMFWYRQDPGLGLRLIYFSYDVKMKEKGDIPEGYSVSREKKERFSLILESASTNQTSMYLCASSLFLGQGERAFFGQGTRLTVV.

This chain links TRBV9 with TRBJ2-1, with 12 bases matching TRBD2. V shed 4 bases and J 9 bases; nucleotides not matched to a gene: 11. The CDR3 contains 16 residues. Germline CDR1 SGDLS, CDR2 YYNGEE. The CDR3 sequence: CASSPPSSGGAPEQFF. The CDR3 nucleotides read TGTGCCAGCAGCCCACCCTCTAGCGGGGGGGCCCCTGAGCAGTTCTTC.

V is TRBV27 and J is TRBJ2-1; 8 bases agree with TRBD1. The CDR3 consists of 15 residues. With 4 bases clipped from V and 7 bases from J, the junction kept 9 bases outside the gene matches. CDR1 is MNHEY, CDR2 SMNVEV, per germline (reference sequence). For the CDR3, the DNA is TGTGCCAGCAGTTCCAACAGGGGGTGGAAAAATGAGCAGTTCTTC. Translated, it gives CASSSNRGWKNEQFF.

The gene calls are TRBV5-1 and TRBJ2-5; D call uncertain. CDR1 is SGHRS, CDR2 YFSETQ, per germline. V was trimmed by 0 bases and J by 5 bases, leaving 11 bases between them. The CDR3 totals 14 residues. The CDR3 reads CASSLDRAGETQYF. The DNA for the CDR3 is TGCGCCAGCAGCTTGGATAGGGCCGGCGAGACCCAGTACTTC.

The chain carries TRBV30 and TRBJ1-1, with D perhaps TRBD1 (6 bases). Per the germline V gene, CDR1 is GTSNPN and CDR2 is SVGIG (reference sequence). V lost 8 bases and J 6 bases, leaving 19 bases between the germline ends. This CDR3 contains 13 residues. The CDR3: CAGDRDIGPEAFF. The CDR3 nucleotides are TGTGCCGGAGACCGGGACATCGGCCCTGAAGCTTTCTTT.

This chain uses TRBV6-4 with TRBJ1-5, with TRBD1 as a possible D gene (6 bases). Trimming took off 8 bases at V and 1 base at J, with 30 bases between the two ends. Germline assignment: CDR1 MRHNA and CDR2 SNTAGT. The CDR3 is made up of 20 amino acids. CDR3 DNA sequence: TGTGCCAGCGCGCCATACTACAGGGACCAAGTTCTTTTGAGCAATCAGCCCCAGCATTTT. This translates into CASAPYYRDQVLLSNQPQHF.

This clone is a singleton in its sample. The chain joins TRBV18 to TRBJ1-2; D gene unclear. The CDR3 consists of 17 residues. Trimming removed 5 bases at V and 0 bases at J, with 19 bases between. Germline V lookup: CDR1 KGHSH, CDR2 LQKENI. This CDR3 reads CASSSTPSLAANYGYTF. The CDR3, as DNA: TGTGCCAGCTCATCTACACCCTCACTCGCCGCTAACTATGGCTACACCTTC. Together with reference TRBV18 and TRBJ1-2, the CDR3 gives the full variable domain: NAGVMQNPRHLVRRRGQEARLRCSPMKGHSHVYWYRQLPEEGLKFMVYLQKENIIDESGMPKERFSAEFPKEGPSILRIQQVVRGDSAAYFCASSSTPSLAANYGYTFGSGTRLTVV.

The chain links TRBV5-4 to TRBJ1-1; 9 nucleotides line up with TRBD1. The CDR3 length is 15 residues. Trimming at V came to 2 bases and at J to 1 base, leaving 3 bases not matched to a gene. Germline V gives CDR1 SGHNT, CDR2 YYREEE (reference sequence). CDR3: CASSFGTGTNTEAFF. The CDR3 DNA sequence: TGTGCCAGCAGCTTCGGGACAGGGACGAACACTGAAGCTTTCTTT.

This chain links TRBV30 with TRBJ1-1; a possible D gene is TRBD1 (5 bases). The CDR3 length is 15 residues. Trimming removed 1 base from V and 5 bases from J, with 17 bases in between. Germline assignment: CDR1 GTSNPN and CDR2 SVGIG (reference sequence). This CDR3 is CAWSATGTFWTEAFF. The DNA of the CDR3 is TGTGCCTGGAGTGCTACCGGGACTTTCTGGACTGAAGCTTTCTTT.

V gene TRBV7-3 combines with J gene TRBJ2-2; TRBD2 matches 7 bases. The V gene's germline CDR1 is SGHTA and CDR2 FQGTGA. The ends lost 1 base at V and 3 bases at J; junction bases unmatched: 2. The CDR3 is 15 residues long. CDR3 loop: CASSLKREDTGELFF. The CDR3 bases are TGTGCCAGCAGCTTAAAACGGGAGGACACCGGGGAGCTGTTTTTT.

The CDR3 spells CSVIYRDGYTF. For the CDR3, the DNA is TGCAGTGTTATTTACAGGGACGGCTACACCTTC. V usage is TRBV20-1 and J usage is TRBJ1-2; D might be TRBD1 (6 bases). Germline V gives CDR1 DFQATT, CDR2 SNEGSKA (reference sequence). The CDR3 is made up of 11 amino acids. V was cut by 7 bases and J by 8 bases, with 14 bases left in between.

The rearrangement uses TRBV6-5 and TRBJ1-2; unclear D gene. From germline, CDR1 is MNHEY and CDR2 SVGAGI. The CDR3 covers 11 residues. The V and J ends lost 5 bases and 8 bases respectively, with 9 bases between them. The CDR3 DNA reads TGTGCCAGCAGTACCCCGGGCGGCTACACCTTC. Translating gives CASSTPGGYTF.

This clone came up once. In DNA form, the CDR3 reads TGTGCCAGCAGCCCAGGGACCGAGGGCACTGAAGCTTTCTTT. Translated: CASSPGTEGTEAFF. The rearrangement uses TRBV7-6 and TRBJ1-1; TRBD1 might be the D (5 bases). Trimming cost V 5 bases and J 4 bases, with 14 bases left between them. CDR1 and CDR2 (germline): SGHVS, FNYEAQ. The CDR3 consists of 14 residues.

This chain links TRBV27 with TRBJ2-7, with 8 positions matching TRBD1. Germline CDR1 is MNHEY and CDR2 is SMNVEV (reference sequence). This CDR3 is 13 amino acids long. The V and J ends lost 8 bases and 9 bases, in that order; junction bases with no gene match: 12. The CDR3 reads CASRDRTTGVQYF. The CDR3, as DNA: TGTGCCAGCCGGGACAGGACCACGGGGGTGCAGTACTTC.

The chain combines TRBV7-8 with TRBJ2-7; a possible D gene is TRBD1 (6 bases). The CDR3 sequence is 15 residues long. Looked up from germline, CDR1 is SGHVS and CDR2 is FQNEAQ. Trimming shortened V by 6 bases and J by 1 base, and 16 bases separated the two germline ends. The CDR3 here is CASSSEWGRSYEQYF. CDR3 in DNA: TGTGCCAGCAGTTCGGAGTGGGGGCGATCCTACGAGCAGTACTTC.

The chain is built from TRBV30 and TRBJ2-2, with D tentatively TRBD2 (5 bases). This CDR3 has 15 residues. The V gene lost 3 bases and the J gene lost 6 bases, with 17 bases spanning the gap. Germline V lookup: CDR1 GTSNPN, CDR2 SVGIG (reference sequence). The CDR3 protein is CAWSLRGMRAGELFF. The CDR3 nucleotides are TGTGCCTGGAGCCTGAGAGGAATGAGGGCCGGGGAGCTGTTTTTT.

This clone was recorded once. This chain uses TRBV4-3 with TRBJ2-2; TRBD2 agrees at 8 bases. Germline V gene sequence: CDR1 LGHNA, CDR2 YSLEER. V shed 4 bases and J 4 bases; nucleotides not matched to a gene: 8. This CDR3 is 16 amino acids long. Written as DNA, the CDR3 is TGCGCCAGCAGCCTCAGCGGCGGGGGGCCCACCGGGGAGCTGTTTTTT. Its protein product is CASSLSGGGPTGELFF.

This rearrangement joins TRBV7-3 to TRBJ2-1; possibly TRBD1 for D (5 bases). The CDR3 loop spans 14 amino acids. Germline values: CDR1 SGHTA, CDR2 FQGTGA. V gave up 2 bases and J gave up 0 bases, with 5 bases separating them. The CDR3 spells CASSLGASYNEQFF. CDR3 nucleotide sequence: TGTGCCAGCAGCTTAGGGGCCTCCTACAATGAGCAGTTCTTC.

The chain carries TRBV28 and TRBJ2-3, with D possibly matching TRBD2 (5 bases). The CDR3 extends over 13 amino acids. CDR1 is MDHEN, CDR2 SYDVKM, per germline. Deletions cut 6 bases from V and 7 bases from J, with 14 bases between. CDR3 coding DNA: TGTGCCAGCAGAAGGACTTTGGGGAATACGCAGTATTTT. Its translation is CASRRTLGNTQYF.